This T cell receptor (beta chain) was retrieved from a study of blood T cell repertoires in COVID-19. Study-wide background: T cells, B-cell-depleted T cells, or PBMCs provided the cDNA or gDNA that served as material.

Enrolled through a virtual design, the participants were between about 18 and 100 years of age and came from under 25 US areas. Donors were grouped by their self-reported clinical history. This CDR3 spans 15 amino acids. CDR1 SGHTS and CDR2 YDEGEE come from the germline V gene. J was trimmed by 3 bases and V by 4 bases; bases with no gene match: 6. Data came from immunoSEQ multiplex PCR; TCRdb stores just in-frame clones and leaves some out. Of hundreds of thousands of clones in the sample, under 90% were seen once. This receptor was taken from a woman in her 50s who had been exposed to COVID-19. The genes are TRBV5-8 and TRBJ1-1; 10 bases align to TRBD1. The sequencing input was PBMCs or T cells enriched from blood (not recorded which). The CDR3 DNA sequence: TGTGCCAGCAGCCAAACGGGACAGGGGTACACTGAAGCTTTCTTT. This gives the protein CASSQTGQGYTEAFF.